This entry lists 21 T cell receptor beta chains sequenced from one sample in a study of CXCR3-negative and CXCR3-positive naive CD8 T cells. 5' RACE that incorporated UMI labels was used to prepare the TRB cDNA libraries. TCRdb reprocessed the 5' RACE reads; each CDR3 protein has one entry and no DNA is given. This sample's clone table lists roughly 89,000 distinct CDR3 sequences. Sequenced input: naive CXCR3- CD8+ T cells from blood. As to subset: CD45RO-CCR7+CD27+CD95- naive CD8+ T cells lacking CXCR3 (TNR3-). The receptors shown here come from a human donor in good health. Some clones in this sample may be carry-over from other donors' samples.

This chain uses TRBV7-3 with TRBJ2-5. CDR1 is SGHTA and CDR2 is FQGTGA in the germline V gene. The CDR3 runs to 13 residues. This CDR3 reads CASSLDGEETQYF.

The chain uses TRBV28 and TRBJ2-7; the TCRdb D gene call, TRBD1, has no DNA to confirm it. CDR3 length equals 13 residues. From germline, CDR1 is MDHEN and CDR2 SYDVKM. CDR3 loop: CASSPGPSFEQYF.

CDR3 region: CASGQAETYYEQYF. J is TRBJ2-7 and V is TRBV4-1. There are 14 residues in the CDR3. The V gene's germline CDR1 is MGHRA and CDR2 YSYEKL.

The CDR3: CASRTSGRWETQYF. The rearrangement links TRBV25-1 to TRBJ2-5; TCRdb picks TRBD2, but there is no DNA to check that call. This CDR3 is built from 14 residues. Looked up from germline, CDR1 is MGHDK and CDR2 is SYGVNS.

V usage is TRBV7-2 and J usage is TRBJ2-5; TCRdb reports TRBD2, a call that lacks DNA to check it against. Germline V gene lookup returns CDR1 SGHTA and CDR2 FQGNSA. CDR3 length equals 17 residues. CDR3 amino acids: CASSLGEASRHQETQYF.

This chain uses TRBV5-1 with TRBJ2-7; TCRdb designates TRBD2, a call that cannot be tested without DNA. The CDR3 contains 16 residues. CDR1 SGHRS and CDR2 YFSETQ come from the germline V gene. The CDR3 sequence is CASSLAGGDYSYEQYF.

The V call is TRBV5-5, the J call TRBJ2-7. This CDR3 has 15 amino acids. CDR1 SGHKS and CDR2 YYEKEE come from the germline V gene (reference sequence). CDR3 sequence: CASSLRSYENYEQYF.

This chain joins TRBV29-1 and TRBJ2-7; the D gene TCRdb calls, TRBD1, cannot be checked with no DNA. The CDR3 is 11 amino acids. Germline V gene sequence: CDR1 SQVTM, CDR2 ANQGSEA. CDR3 protein: CSGTQGYEQYF.

The chain links TRBV28 to TRBJ2-5; TCRdb's D call of TRBD2 is untestable without DNA. CDR1 is MDHEN and CDR2 is SYDVKM in the germline V gene. The CDR3 is made up of 14 amino acids. CDR3: CASSPGLAEETGYF.

V is TRBV18 and J is TRBJ2-7. Germline-derived CDR1 and CDR2 are KGHSH and LQKENI. The CDR3 has 16 residues. CDR3 sequence reads: CASSPPAAGTSYEQYF.

The chain carries TRBV2 and TRBJ2-3; with no DNA, the TCRdb D assignment of TRBD2 cannot be verified. From germline, CDR1 is SNHLY and CDR2 FYNNEI. This CDR3 comprises 19 residues. CDR3 in amino acids: CASGWTGEDLAGGPDTQYF.

V and J are TRBV7-8 and TRBJ1-4; TCRdb gives TRBD1 as the D gene, but with no DNA this cannot be confirmed. This CDR3 comprises 14 residues. The germline V gene has CDR1 SGHVS and CDR2 FQNEAQ. The CDR3 spells CASMSWRGGEKLFF.

This chain joins TRBV6-6 and TRBJ2-2. CDR3 length: 18 residues. Germline-derived CDR1 and CDR2 are MNHNY and SVGAGI (reference sequence). CDR3 in amino acids: CASSYSRSRSGRVEELFF.

J is TRBJ2-2 and V is TRBV7-2; TCRdb designates TRBD2, a call that cannot be tested without DNA. This CDR3 is built from 16 residues. Germline V lookup: CDR1 SGHTA, CDR2 FQGNSA. CDR3 sequence: CASSLRWDYNTGELFF.

The genes are TRBV29-1 and TRBJ2-5; the D gene TCRdb calls, TRBD2, cannot be checked with no DNA. The germline CDR1 and CDR2 sequences are SQVTM and ANQGSEA. This CDR3 is 16 amino acids long. The CDR3 region is CSVEDRWELAGETQYF.

The rearrangement links TRBV7-9 to TRBJ2-7; TCRdb's D gene call, TRBD1, goes unchecked for lack of DNA. Germline V CDR1 and CDR2: SEHNR, FQNEAQ (reference sequence). CDR3 length: 14 amino acids. CDR3 residues: CASSSRDSSYEQYF.

The chain employs TRBV29-1 and TRBJ1-3. Germline assignment: CDR1 SQVTM and CDR2 ANQGSEA. The CDR3 length is 14 residues. CDR3 amino acids: CSVSPAGSGNTIYF.

The V and J genes are TRBV6-6 and TRBJ2-2; TCRdb returns TRBD1, unconfirmable since there is no DNA. The CDR3 extends over 17 amino acids. Per germline, CDR1 MNHNY and CDR2 SVGAGI (reference sequence). The CDR3 protein is CASSSEGGAPDTGELFF.

J is TRBJ2-7 and V is TRBV28; TCRdb's assignment of TRBD2 cannot be checked, as there is no DNA. In germline, CDR1 is MDHEN, CDR2 SYDVKM. The CDR3 is made up of 18 amino acids. The CDR3 spells CASAPGTSGKGPLTEQYF.

The J gene is TRBJ2-7, the V gene TRBV29-1; the D call from TCRdb, TRBD1, cannot be confirmed without DNA. CDR1 SQVTM and CDR2 ANQGSEA come from the germline V gene. The CDR3 totals 12 residues. This CDR3 is CSGRDSSSEQYF.

The chain recombines TRBV13 with TRBJ1-6; with no DNA, the TCRdb D assignment of TRBD1 cannot be verified. CDR3 length: 15 residues. Germline V gene sequence: CDR1 PRHDT, CDR2 FYEKMQ (reference sequence). CDR3 in amino acids: CASSLAGTTNSPLHF.